In this sample, the clone carrying this T cell receptor (beta chain) turned up many times. Antigen: not known. Unique molecular identifiers (one per individual cDNA molecule) were attached. TCRdb re-derived calls from the 5' RACE reads in MiXCR, one entry per CDR3 protein. In the table there are tens of thousands of distinct CDR3 sequences, approximately 4.5% of which are singletons. This sample is drawn from a study of early T cells in non-severe SARS-CoV-2 infection. Study summary: Chains from this unsorted whole-blood bulk RNA could not be paired. Overall study findings and caveats: A preference for anti-spike CD8 responses marked VDJdb matching, which missed private and CD4 specificities.

Trimming took 6 bases from V and 5 from J, leaving 13 bases between them. CDR1 is SGHTA, CDR2 FQGTGA, per germline. The CDR3 sequence is 13 residues long. This TCR was sampled from an adult who was a healthcare worker with PCR-confirmed SARS-CoV-2 infection or an uninfected control (not recorded which). This chain links TRBV7-3 with TRBJ1-1, with no clear D. The sequenced material came from whole blood. CDR3 DNA sequence: TGTGCCAGCAGAGGCGGAGGAGGTACTGAAGCTTTCTTT. This translates into CASRGGGGTEAFF.